This T cell receptor (beta chain) was identified during a study of blood T cell repertoires in COVID-19 (dated by TCRdb to 2018 to 2021). Regarding the study in general: The collaborator samples originated in the United States, Italy and Spain and spanned the acute and convalescent phases of COVID-19. Where HLA class I and class II types were available, the types were taken from metadata supplied by the sample provider, not from assay-based typing. Subjects who had been exposed to COVID-19, were actively infected with it, or had recovered from it provided the deeply sampled blood TCRbeta repertoires that made up the dataset. A de-identified subject ID, COVID-19 status, age in years and sex were almost always included in the sample metadata. The repertoires were released in a freely available public database intended as a resource for research on the immune response to SARS-CoV-2. The prospective study material was composed of cDNA or gDNA derived from T cells, B-cell-depleted T cells, or PBMCs. Samples came from the ongoing ImmuneRACE study (first 160 participants) plus 1,254 subjects from 6 global collaborators. Broader findings and caveats from the paper: The quantity of clinical and demographic metadata differed by source and by participant and was supplied without curation.

Of note for this clone: Its antigen target is currently unknown. Nothing much larger sits one base from this clone, and base qualities are not available.

CDR1 is given as ENHRY and CDR2 as SYGVKD, both from the germline V gene. The CDR3 measures 16 amino acids from cysteine to phenylalanine. Of the read, only the CDR3 DNA is kept; its 48 bases are in frame from base 1. Trimming accounts for 5 bases at V and 5 bases at J, while the number of junction bases matched to no gene is 9. Whole blood was collected in K2EDTA tubes by collaborating institutions according to the institutions' own protocols. For TCRbeta analysis, collaborators shipped samples as frozen whole blood, isolated PBMCs, or DNA extracted from either of those sample types. TCRbeta CDR3 regions were amplified from genomic DNA by means of the immunoSEQ Assay, a bias-controlled multiplex PCR. The original methods were these. Within the assay, amplification of reference gene primers was used to estimate how many nucleated cells each sample contained. Sequence reads were collapsed and filtered to measure the absolute abundance of every unique TCRbeta CDR3 rearrangement. For each sample, productive Simpson clonality was calculated as the square root of Simpson's diversity index over productive rearrangements. As stored in TCRdb, this immuneACCESS dataset retains in-frame rearrangements with V and J assigned. A fraction of the clones does not appear; measured against another copy, unresolved V genes explain less than half of the discrepancy, and the remainder lacks a known reason. Clone size and V and J calls were adopted from that table, with D and trimming inferred from the DNA. The sample records 150,000 to 200,000 clones, around 91% of which are singletons. The top ten constitute 0.5% to 0.75% of the sample.

The chain employs TRBV10-3 and TRBJ1-6; 7 nucleotides in the junction match TRBD1. This receptor was obtained from a man aged 45-65 years with acute or convalescent COVID-19. What was sequenced was peripheral blood. This receptor carries the CDR3 CAISFNSGQHNSPLHF. The nucleotides read TGTGCCATCAGTTTTAATTCGGGACAGCATAATTCACCCCTCCACTTT.